The clone carrying this TCR beta chain has a count of ten or more. The antigen is not known. This entry belongs to a study of shared clonotypes between healthy human individuals. General study results and limits: Depth of sequencing was expected to influence donor clonotype sharing.

Every subset had its genomic DNA shared out evenly among several immunoSEQ plates. Measured with immunoSEQ multiplex PCR; TCRdb has only the in-frame clones, and not every one. The top ten clones hold approximately 1.5% of a sample with over a million clones, 60% to 80% of them seen once. A CD45RA-negative memory subset and a CD45RA+ naive subset were separated from the CD4+ cells. The V gene end was trimmed by 0 bases and the J gene end by 4 bases; junction bases not matched to a gene: 2. CDR1 and CDR2 (germline): SGHVS, FQNEAQ. This CDR3 is 16 amino acids long. Sequenced sample: memory CD4+ T cells sorted from blood. Subset denoted: CD45RA-negative fraction. The J gene is TRBJ2-3, the V gene TRBV7-8; 12 nucleotides match TRBD2. The TCR originated in a man younger than 35 in good health. The CDR3, as DNA: TGTGCCAGCAGCTTAGCCTCTAGCGGGGGGGCAGATACGCAGTATTTT. Translated, it gives CASSLASSGGADTQYF.